This T cell receptor (beta chain) was recovered during a study of blood T cell repertoires in COVID-19. Background on the study: Specimens from acute and convalescent COVID-19 originated in the United States, Italy and Spain. T cells, B-cell-depleted T cells, or PBMCs supplied cDNA or gDNA.

CDR3 length: 16 amino acids. The germline V gene has CDR1 SGHNT and CDR2 YYREEE (reference sequence). V shed 6 bases and J 4 bases; nucleotides not matched to a gene: 9. Generated by immunoSEQ multiplex PCR, the TCRdb table keeps only in-frame clones and is missing some. In the table there are roughly 42,000 clones, around 90% of which are singletons. Sequencing was done on a sample of peripheral blood. This receptor was taken from a man aged 45-65 years with active COVID-19. The chain is built from TRBV5-4 and TRBJ2-3, with 12 bases fitting TRBD1. The chain's CDR3 is CASNLPGQGASDTQYF. DNA of the CDR3: TGTGCCAGCAACCTTCCGGGACAGGGGGCATCAGATACGCAGTATTTT.